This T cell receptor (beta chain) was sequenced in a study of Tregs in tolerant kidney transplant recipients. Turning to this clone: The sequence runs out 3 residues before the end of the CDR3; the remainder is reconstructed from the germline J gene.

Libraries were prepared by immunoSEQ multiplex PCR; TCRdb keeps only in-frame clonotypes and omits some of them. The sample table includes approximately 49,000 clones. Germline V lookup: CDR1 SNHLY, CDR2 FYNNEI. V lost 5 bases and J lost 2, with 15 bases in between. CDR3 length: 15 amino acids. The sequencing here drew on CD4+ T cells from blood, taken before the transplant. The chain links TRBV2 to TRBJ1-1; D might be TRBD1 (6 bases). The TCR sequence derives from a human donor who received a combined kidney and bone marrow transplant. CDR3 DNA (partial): TGTGCCAGCAGTCAGGGGCGGGAGAGAAACACTGAA. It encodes CASSQGRERNTE. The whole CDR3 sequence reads CASSQGRERNTEAFF.